Reported below is one TCR beta chain. This CDR3 has 16 residues. Germline V gene sequence: CDR1 SGHDT, CDR2 YYEEEE. The V end lost 0 bases, the J end lost 5 bases, and 16 bases lay between the germline ends. This entry is derived from a study of control samples from healthy donors and cancer patients. Using immunoSEQ multiplex PCR, the repertoire was profiled, and TCRdb retains in-frame clones only, with some absent. Of around 250,000 clones detected, approximately 80% appear once; the ten largest clones hold approximately 12%. The genes are TRBV5-6 and TRBJ2-3; D remains unclear. Sequencing used PBMCs. This TCR derives from a woman between 55 and 75 years old with lung cancer. The CDR3 is CASSLVGAQTRDTQYF. The CDR3 coding sequence is TGTGCCAGCAGCTTGGTCGGAGCGCAGACGCGAGATACGCAGTATTTT.